The clone carrying this TCR beta chain appeared many times. Germline V CDR1 and CDR2: LNHDA, SQIVND (reference sequence). The V and J ends lost 9 bases and 1 base respectively, with 16 bases between them. The CDR3 is made up of 15 amino acids. This sample is drawn from a study of metastatic and nonmetastatic thyroid tumors. The overall study: Malignant thyroid and benign thyroid patients provided blood and tumor or nodule tissue whose repertoires were compared.

Ahead of thyroid surgery, no patient had received treatment of any kind. In the original processing: What underpinned the distant-metastasis classifier for papillary thyroid cancer was the set of CDR3 differences across clinicopathological groups. TCRdb ran MiXCR on the PCR reads. These V and J calls are TCRdb output, not the study's own analysis. The sample lists around 20,000 clones, roughly a fifth occurring once. V and J are TRBV19 and TRBJ2-1; tentative D call: TRBD1 (6 bases). The sample comprised blood. The TCR sequence derives from a female donor with papillary thyroid cancer or a benign thyroid nodule (not recorded which). Some clones in this sample may be carry-over from other donors' samples. This chain's CDR3 is CASRQDFDSYNEQFF. Written as DNA, the CDR3 is TGTGCCAGCCGACAGGACTTCGATTCCTACAATGAGCAGTTCTTC. The variable domain in full, completed from reference TRBV19 and TRBJ2-1, reads DGGITQSPKYLFRKEGQNVTLSCEQNLNHDAMYWYRQDPGQGLRLIYYSQIVNDFQKGDIAEGYSVSREKKESFPLTVTSAQKNPTAFYLCASRQDFDSYNEQFFGPGTRLTVL.